These 21 T cell receptor beta chains were sequenced from one sample in a study of cytomegalovirus exposure and HLA in healthy donors. With 60 Vbeta and 13 Jbeta primers, the PCR was carried out. Assay: immunoSEQ multiplex PCR; the TCRdb copy retains only in-frame clones and omits some. The table records 170,000 or so clones, 75% to 90% of them present only once. Sequences were obtained from PBMCs. The receptors stem from a boy younger than 18 in good health and CMV-seronegative.

The chain combines TRBV10-3 with TRBJ2-1; 12 bases are shared with TRBD2. This CDR3 spans 15 amino acids. V dropped 7 bases and J dropped 4; count of bases not matched to a gene: 5. Germline V gene data show CDR1 as ENHRY and CDR2 as SYGVKD. The chain's CDR3 is CAITSSGGEYNEQFF. CDR3 coding DNA: TGTGCCATCACATCTAGCGGGGGGGAGTACAATGAGCAGTTCTTC.

This sequence joins TRBV5-1 and TRBJ1-4, with D possibly TRBD1 on 6 matching bases. Germline values: CDR1 SGHRS, CDR2 YFSETQ. This CDR3 region has 15 residues. The V gene lost 5 bases and the J gene lost 8 bases, with 19 bases spanning the gap. CDR3 sequence reads: CASSFTGRGGEKLFF. In DNA form, the CDR3 reads TGCGCCAGCAGTTTTACAGGGAGAGGAGGAGAAAAACTGTTTTTT.

The chain's CDR3 is CASSSPGQGNTEAFF. The CDR3 region has the DNA TGTGCCAGCAGTTCTCCGGGACAGGGGAACACTGAAGCTTTCTTT. The chain combines TRBV27 with TRBJ1-1, with TRBD1 matching 9 bases. J lost 1 base, V lost 4 bases, and 4 bases had no gene match. This CDR3 spans 15 amino acids. The germline V gene has CDR1 MNHEY and CDR2 SMNVEV (reference sequence).

The chain joins TRBV6-6 to TRBJ1-1; no firm D call. This CDR3 spans 16 amino acids. The ends were cut back, 0 bases at V and 0 bases at J, with 11 bases in the middle. Germline assignment: CDR1 MNHNY and CDR2 SVGAGI (reference sequence). CDR3 residues: CASSYSRGRLNTEAFF. The CDR3 DNA is TGTGCCAGCAGTTACTCGAGAGGGAGGCTGAACACTGAAGCTTTCTTT.

The V and J genes are TRBV5-1 and TRBJ1-2, with 9 bases fitting TRBD1. Germline V lookup: CDR1 SGHRS, CDR2 YFSETQ. Trimming took 2 bases from V and 8 from J; bases not matched to a gene: 7. CDR3 length: 14 residues. The CDR3 DNA reads TGCGCCAGCAGCTTAATACAGGGGGCGTTGGGCTACACCTTC. Its protein product is CASSLIQGALGYTF. The full variable domain, in which reference TRBV5-1 and TRBJ1-2 provide the parts outside the CDR3, is KAGVTQTPRYLIKTRGQQVTLSCSPISGHRSVSWYQQTPGQGLQFLFEYFSETQRNKGNFPGRFSGRQFSNSRSEMNVSTLELGDSALYLCASSLIQGALGYTFGSGTRLTVV.

This chain connects TRBV7-9 to TRBJ2-5; D remains unclear. CDR3 length: 14 amino acids. CDR1 is SEHNR, CDR2 FQNEAQ, per germline (reference sequence). Trimming took off 5 bases at V and 0 bases at J, with 10 bases between the two ends. The CDR3 coding sequence is TGTGCCAGCAGCACCTCTACGTACCAAGAGACCCAGTACTTC. Translating gives CASSTSTYQETQYF.

V gene TRBV5-1 combines with J gene TRBJ1-1; D perhaps matches TRBD1 (5 bases). Trimming left V 7 bases short and J 1 base short, with 14 bases between. The CDR3 consists of 14 residues. CDR1 and CDR2 from the germline V gene are SGHRS and YFSETQ. The CDR3 nucleotides read TGCGCCAGCGCACTCAGGGCCCGGAACACTGAAGCTTTCTTT. It encodes CASALRARNTEAFF.

This chain connects TRBV29-1 to TRBJ1-2; D gene ambiguous. This CDR3 region has 12 residues. V was trimmed by 0 bases and J by 10 bases, leaving 12 bases between them. Germline-derived CDR1 and CDR2 are SQVTM and ANQGSEA. Here the CDR3 DNA reads TGCAGCGTTGAAGATTTTCCCCTAAACTACACCTTC. The encoded protein is CSVEDFPLNYTF. The full variable domain, with the rest looked up from reference TRBV29-1 and TRBJ1-2, is SAVISQKPSRDICQRGTSLTIQCQVDSQVTMMFWYRQQPGQSLTLIATANQGSEATYESGFVIDKFPISRPNLTFSTLTVSNMSPEDSSIYLCSVEDFPLNYTFGSGTRLTVV.

The V gene is TRBV11-2, the J gene TRBJ2-1; 12 bases are shared with TRBD2. The V and J ends lost 1 base and 4 bases, in that order; junction bases with no gene match: 5. In germline, CDR1 is SGHAT, CDR2 FQNNGV. The CDR3 has 17 amino acids. This chain's CDR3 is CASSLARGTSGYNEQFF. Written as DNA, the CDR3 is TGTGCCAGCAGCTTAGCACGTGGGACTAGCGGGTACAATGAGCAGTTCTTC. Supplemented by reference TRBV11-2 and TRBJ2-1, the full variable domain reads EAGVAQSPRYKIIEKRQSVAFWCNPISGHATLYWYQQILGQGPKLLIQFQNNGVVDDSQLPKDRFSAERLKGVDSTLKIQPAKLEDSAVYLCASSLARGTSGYNEQFFGPGTRLTVL.

The rearrangement joins TRBV4-2 to TRBJ2-2; 8 nucleotides agree with TRBD1. The trim removed 0 bases at V and 3 bases at J, leaving 0 bases unmatched. In germline, CDR1 is LGHNA, CDR2 YNFKEQ. The CDR3 is made up of 15 amino acids. The DNA for the CDR3 is TGTGCCAGCAGCCAAGAACAGGGGGACACCGGGGAGCTGTTTTTT. It translates to CASSQEQGDTGELFF.

The chain has TRBV4-2 and TRBJ2-7; D is perhaps TRBD1 (6 bases). Germline V gene sequence: CDR1 LGHNA, CDR2 YNFKEQ. The CDR3 has 17 residues. V lost 1 base to trimming and J lost 0 bases, with 16 bases between them. The CDR3 sequence is CASSQGSQGGISYEQYF. CDR3 bases: TGTGCCAGCAGCCAAGGGTCGCAAGGGGGTATCTCCTACGAGCAGTACTTC.

The chain carries TRBV10-3 and TRBJ1-1; the D gene is possibly TRBD1 (5 bases). This CDR3 has 13 residues. Trimming cost V 11 bases and J 3 bases, with 16 bases left between them. Germline V gene sequence: CDR1 ENHRY, CDR2 SYGVKD. The CDR3 sequence is CASRRGTDTEAFF. CDR3 coding DNA: TGTGCCTCCCGGCGGGGGACGGACACTGAAGCTTTCTTT.

The chain combines TRBV10-3 with TRBJ2-3, with 11 bases lining up with TRBD2. The CDR3 has 15 residues. Germline CDR1 ENHRY, CDR2 SYGVKD. J gave up 4 bases and V 0 bases, and 0 bases lay outside the gene matches. The CDR3 DNA is TGTGCCATCAGTGAGTCACTAGCGGGAGCAGATACGCAGTATTTT. The encoded protein is CAISESLAGADTQYF.

This clone was seen more than once but under ten times. This chain connects TRBV10-3 to TRBJ2-3; 14 bases match TRBD2. The ends lost 6 bases at V and 1 base at J; junction bases unmatched: 3. Per germline, CDR1 ENHRY and CDR2 SYGVKD. This CDR3 is 16 amino acids long. In DNA form, the CDR3 reads TGTGCCATCAGCGAGACTAGCGGGGGGGGCACAGATACGCAGTATTTT. Amino acid sequence: CAISETSGGGTDTQYF.

This clone occurred once. CDR3 amino acids: CASSRDTNEKLFF. Written as DNA, the CDR3 is TGTGCCAGTAGTAGGGACACAAATGAAAAACTGTTTTTT. The chain has TRBV19 and TRBJ1-4; D possibly corresponds to TRBD1 (6 bases). This CDR3 comprises 13 residues. Trimming stripped 4 bases from V and 5 bases from J, with 8 bases between. CDR1 LNHDA and CDR2 SQIVND come from the germline V gene (reference sequence).

V is TRBV5-1 and J is TRBJ2-7, with D possibly being TRBD1 (6 bases). The CDR3 is 14 residues long. Germline loops: CDR1 SGHRS, CDR2 YFSETQ. The V end was cut by 0 bases, the J end by 4 bases, with 11 bases between. The CDR3 sequence is CASSLERTAYEQYF. The CDR3 DNA reads as TGCGCCAGCAGCTTGGAAAGGACAGCGTACGAGCAGTACTTC.

The V call is TRBV6-5, the J call TRBJ2-7, with D perhaps matching TRBD2 (5 bases). CDR1 is MNHEY, CDR2 SVGAGI, per germline. The germline V and J ends were trimmed by 8 bases and 3 bases, with 11 bases remaining between them. This CDR3 spans 12 amino acids. This CDR3 reads CASGPGNYEQYF. CDR3 bases: TGTGCCAGCGGCCCGGGGAACTACGAGCAGTACTTC.

The V and J genes are TRBV2 and TRBJ1-1; a possible D gene is TRBD1 (6 bases). CDR1 SNHLY and CDR2 FYNNEI come from the germline V gene. Trimming pared 6 bases from V and 4 bases from J, leaving 15 bases between. CDR3 length: 14 amino acids. The CDR3 DNA reads as TGTGCCAGCAGCGTTCGGGGGGGCGGCACTGAAGCTTTCTTT. It specifies CASSVRGGGTEAFF.

The chain recombines TRBV7-8 with TRBJ2-3; possibly TRBD2 for D (6 bases). CDR3 length: 15 amino acids. Germline loops: CDR1 SGHVS, CDR2 FQNEAQ. Trimming shortened V by 0 bases and J by 5 bases, and 12 bases separated the two germline ends. DNA for the CDR3: TGTGCCAGCAGCTTAGCGTGGGGGGAGGTAGATACGCAGTATTTT. It is translated as CASSLAWGEVDTQYF.

J is TRBJ2-5 and V is TRBV6-1; possible D gene TRBD1, 5 bases. In germline, CDR1 is MNHNS, CDR2 SASEGT. V gave up 1 base and J gave up 0 bases, with 12 bases separating them. CDR3 size: 16 residues. The CDR3 is CASSEEGIQYQETQYF. CDR3 bases: TGTGCCAGCAGTGAAGAGGGGATCCAGTACCAAGAGACCCAGTACTTC.

This clone occurred once. This chain connects TRBV27 to TRBJ1-2; 10 bases agree with TRBD1. Germline CDR1 MNHEY, CDR2 SMNVEV (reference sequence). With V trimmed by 5 bases and J by 8 bases, 8 bases remained unmatched. The CDR3 extends over 14 amino acids. The CDR3 loop is CASSLGQGRIGYTF. The CDR3 region has the DNA TGTGCCAGCAGTCTGGGACAGGGGAGGATAGGCTACACCTTC.